What follows are 32 T cell receptor beta chains derived from one specimen sequenced in a study of shared clonotypes between healthy human individuals. Naive CD8 cells, CD45RO-negative and positively selected for CCR7, excluded terminally differentiated effector memory CD45RA+ cells. Measured with immunoSEQ multiplex PCR; TCRdb has only the in-frame clones, and not every one. This sample carries nearly 2 million clones, around 96% of them seen once, and the ten largest clones take approximately 1%. The specimen sequenced was naive CD8+ T cells sorted from blood. These receptors were collected from a man younger than 35 in good health.

Comment on this clone: Other DNA sequences in the same sample also yield this CDR3. The V gene is TRBV6-5, the J gene TRBJ2-7; D is unclear. The CDR3 runs 13 residues. V shed 0 bases and J shed 3 bases, with 6 bases lying between them. Germline assignment: CDR1 MNHEY and CDR2 SVGAGI. CDR3: CASSYSASYEQYF. The CDR3 DNA is TGTGCCAGCAGTTACTCAGCGAGCTACGAGCAGTACTTC.

J is TRBJ2-3 and V is TRBV7-3; D is tentatively TRBD1 or TRBD2 (5 bases each). Germline assignment: CDR1 SGHTA and CDR2 FQGTGA. This CDR3 contains 15 residues. Trimming stripped 4 bases from V and 4 bases from J, with 15 bases between. CDR3 region: CASSSSGPGPDTQYF. The CDR3 nucleotides are TGTGCCAGCAGCTCATCAGGGCCGGGGCCAGATACGCAGTATTTT.

V usage is TRBV13 and J usage is TRBJ2-5; weak D call: TRBD2 (5 bases). The CDR3 length is 15 residues. Germline loops: CDR1 PRHDT, CDR2 FYEKMQ (reference sequence). The ends were cut back, 4 bases at V and 2 bases at J, with 14 bases in the middle. This CDR3 is CASSSSLAPQETQYF. DNA for the CDR3: TGTGCCAGCAGCTCGTCCCTAGCCCCGCAAGAGACCCAGTACTTC.

This chain joins TRBV7-9 and TRBJ2-5; TRBD2 matches at 10 bases. Germline assignment: CDR1 SEHNR and CDR2 FQNEAQ (reference sequence). V lost 3 bases to trimming and J lost 1 base; unmatched junction nucleotides: 2. The CDR3 loop spans 15 amino acids. The CDR3 is CASSFGTSAQETQYF. CDR3 sequence (DNA): TGTGCCAGCAGCTTTGGGACTAGCGCCCAAGAGACCCAGTACTTC.

The V call is TRBV27, the J call TRBJ2-3; no definite D call. Germline V lookup: CDR1 MNHEY, CDR2 SMNVEV (reference sequence). With 4 bases removed from V and 2 bases from J, the gap between germline ends came to 7 bases. This CDR3 has 13 amino acids. As DNA, the CDR3 is TGTGCCAGCAGTTATTACAACACAGATACGCAGTATTTT. Amino acids: CASSYYNTDTQYF.

The chain joins TRBV2 to TRBJ1-4, with TRBD1 matching 7 bases. This CDR3 contains 12 residues. J lost 13 bases, V lost 2 bases, and 4 bases had no gene match. Germline CDR1 is SNHLY and CDR2 is FYNNEI. The CDR3 coding sequence is TGTGCCAGCAGTGAACAAGGGGGCGGACTGTTTTTT. Its protein product is CASSEQGGGLFF.

The rearrangement links TRBV10-3 to TRBJ1-5, with no clear D. Trimming shortened V by 2 bases and J by 3 bases, and 5 bases separated the two germline ends. Germline V CDR1 and CDR2: ENHRY, SYGVKD. The CDR3 sequence is 13 residues long. The CDR3 loop reads CAISEGPNQPQHF. The CDR3 region has the DNA TGTGCCATCAGTGAGGGGCCCAATCAGCCCCAGCATTTT.

The J gene is TRBJ2-7, the V gene TRBV7-8; D perhaps matches TRBD1 (5 bases). Per germline, CDR1 SGHVS and CDR2 FQNEAQ. The CDR3 loop spans 20 amino acids. Between the trimmed V and J ends, which lost 5 bases and 2 bases, there was a span of 31 bases. CDR3 nucleotide sequence: TGTGCCAGCAGCCCCGTCCCCGTTGTACACTCCGGAAAAGGGGCCTACGAGCAGTACTTC. It codes for CASSPVPVVHSGKGAYEQYF.

The rearrangement links TRBV19 to TRBJ1-2, with TRBD1 matching over 7 bases. CDR3 length: 13 residues. CDR1 is LNHDA, CDR2 SQIVND, per germline (reference sequence). J gave up 8 bases and V 3 bases, and 6 bases lay outside the gene matches. The CDR3 is CASSIGQEGGYTF. The CDR3 coding sequence is TGTGCCAGTAGTATCGGACAGGAAGGCGGCTACACCTTC.

Worth noting for this clone: The sample holds other DNA sequences that translate to the same CDR3. The J gene is TRBJ2-5, the V gene TRBV9; D is uncertain. The germline V and J ends were trimmed by 0 bases and 5 bases, with 14 bases remaining between them. The V gene's germline CDR1 is SGDLS and CDR2 YYNGEE. The CDR3 is 15 residues long. The chain's CDR3 is CASSVGDTPEETQYF. CDR3 nucleotide sequence: TGTGCCAGCAGCGTAGGCGACACTCCGGAGGAGACCCAGTACTTC. Drawing the rest from reference TRBV9 and TRBJ2-5, the complete variable domain is DSGVTQTPKHLITATGQRVTLRCSPRSGDLSVYWYQQSLDQGLQFLIQYYNGEERAKGNILERFSAQQFPDLHSELNLSSLELGDSALYFCASSVGDTPEETQYFGPGTRLLVL.

The gene calls are TRBV4-1 and TRBJ2-7, with D possibly TRBD2 on 5 matching bases. Trimming cost V 0 bases and J 1 base, with 13 bases left between them. The CDR3 sequence is 16 residues long. Per the germline V gene, CDR1 is MGHRA and CDR2 is YSYEKL. CDR3 DNA: TGCGCCAGCAGCCAAGAGAGGGCGGCCTTATCCTACGAGCAGTACTTC. This gives the protein CASSQERAALSYEQYF.

The chain employs TRBV7-8 and TRBJ1-1; weak D call: TRBD1 (6 bases). From germline, CDR1 is SGHVS and CDR2 FQNEAQ. CDR3 length equals 15 residues. Trimming took 1 base from V and 4 from J, leaving 13 bases between them. The CDR3 reads CASSLGGGGSTEAFF. For the CDR3, the DNA is TGTGCCAGCAGCTTAGGAGGGGGTGGAAGCACTGAAGCTTTCTTT. Combining the CDR3 with reference TRBV7-8 and TRBJ1-1 gives the whole variable domain GAGVSQSPRYKVAKRGQDVALRCDPISGHVSLFWYQQALGQGPEFLTYFQNEAQLDKSGLPSDRFFAERPEGSVSTLKIQRTQQEDSAVYLCASSLGGGGSTEAFFGQGTRLTVV.

The chain has TRBV29-1 and TRBJ2-2; D remains ambiguous. V lost 2 bases, J lost 6 bases, and 7 bases lay in between. Germline assignment: CDR1 SQVTM and CDR2 ANQGSEA. CDR3 size: 12 residues. The CDR3 sequence: CSVESRPGELFF. For the CDR3, the DNA is TGCAGCGTTGAATCCCGCCCCGGGGAGCTGTTTTTT.

The rearrangement uses TRBV27 and TRBJ1-3; D remains ambiguous. V lost 6 bases and J 0 bases, leaving 9 bases between the germline ends. CDR1 is MNHEY and CDR2 is SMNVEV in the germline V gene (reference sequence). This CDR3 has 14 amino acids. The CDR3 DNA reads TGTGCCAGCAGCCCGGTCGTCTCTGGAAACACCATATATTTT. Protein product: CASSPVVSGNTIYF.

This rearrangement joins TRBV28 to TRBJ2-5; D gene ambiguous. Germline V gene sequence: CDR1 MDHEN, CDR2 SYDVKM. V was shortened by 5 bases and J by 1 base, with 20 bases between the two germline ends. This CDR3 has 17 amino acids. CDR3 DNA: TGTGCCAGCAGTGCCCAACCCACGGCCGCTTTCCAAGAGACCCAGTACTTC. Amino acid sequence: CASSAQPTAAFQETQYF.

The V gene is TRBV6-5, the J gene TRBJ2-5; either TRBD1 or TRBD2 may supply D (5 bases each). V was cut by 4 bases and J by 4 bases, with 16 bases left in between. This CDR3 has 15 residues. Germline CDR1 reads MNHEY; CDR2 reads SVGAGI. The CDR3 DNA reads TGTGCCAGCAGTTTGACTTTGGGGGTTTCAGAGACCCAGTACTTC. Its translation is CASSLTLGVSETQYF.

V gene TRBV5-1 combines with J gene TRBJ1-2; no reliable D call. The CDR3 runs to 14 residues. V lost 0 bases and J 2 bases, leaving 8 bases between the germline ends. CDR1 and CDR2 (germline): SGHRS, YFSETQ. CDR3 sequence reads: CASSLASGNYGYTF. Written as DNA, the CDR3 is TGCGCCAGCAGCTTGGCCTCCGGGAACTATGGCTACACCTTC.

V gene TRBV6-6 combines with J gene TRBJ2-5; D is unresolved. Trimming stripped 6 bases from V and 2 bases from J, with 19 bases between. The CDR3 sequence is 16 residues long. CDR1 and CDR2 from the germline V gene are MNHNY and SVGAGI (reference sequence). Here the CDR3 DNA reads TGTGCCAGCAGCCTAACCCCACAGCTTCCTCAAGAGACCCAGTACTTC. The encoded protein is CASSLTPQLPQETQYF.

The V and J genes are TRBV5-1 and TRBJ2-7, with D possibly matching TRBD2 (5 bases). Trimming stripped 4 bases from V and 0 bases from J, with 20 bases between. The V gene's germline CDR1 is SGHRS and CDR2 YFSETQ. CDR3 length: 17 residues. The DNA for the CDR3 is TGCGCCAGCAGCCTGGCTATCGGAGGCCTCCTCTCCTACGAGCAGTACTTC. Amino acid sequence: CASSLAIGGLLSYEQYF.

This clone has only a few counts. The chain joins TRBV4-1 to TRBJ1-2; no clear D. Germline values: CDR1 MGHRA, CDR2 YSYEKL. The CDR3 loop spans 15 amino acids. V dropped 4 bases and J dropped 4 bases, with 16 bases sitting between them. CDR3 DNA sequence: TGCGCCAGCAGCCCCCGGGCCCGTGATGCCTATGGCTACACCTTC. Amino acid sequence: CASSPRARDAYGYTF.

This clone showed up just once. The chain recombines TRBV12-5 with TRBJ1-5; D might be TRBD1 (5 bases). CDR1 and CDR2 (germline): LGHNT, FRNRAP. There are 13 residues in the CDR3. V lost 4 bases to trimming and J lost 7 bases, with 11 bases between them. CDR3 nucleotide sequence: TGTGCTAGTGGTTCCGGGGGGAGCCAGCCCCAGCATTTT. It is translated as CASGSGGSQPQHF.

J is TRBJ2-7 and V is TRBV28; 9 bases map to TRBD1. J was trimmed by 2 bases and V by 1 base; bases with no gene match: 3. The CDR3 sequence is 15 residues long. CDR1 MDHEN and CDR2 SYDVKM come from the germline V gene. CDR3 coding DNA: TGTGCCAGCAGTTTATCGACAGGGGGTGCCTACGAGCAGTACTTC. It encodes CASSLSTGGAYEQYF.

The chain couples TRBV27 to TRBJ1-2; D ambiguous. This CDR3 comprises 13 residues. Germline-derived CDR1 and CDR2 are MNHEY and SMNVEV (reference sequence). The germline V and J ends were trimmed by 6 bases and 2 bases, with 10 bases remaining between them. The CDR3 bases are TGTGCCAGCAGCGCCGAAACCAACTATGGCTACACCTTC. Its protein product is CASSAETNYGYTF.

The table lists this clone with a few counts. This specimen includes other DNA sequences encoding the same CDR3. The V call is TRBV6-1, the J call TRBJ2-7, with no clear D. Per germline, CDR1 MNHNS and CDR2 SASEGT. V lost 5 bases, J lost 3 bases, and 2 bases lay in between. This CDR3 is 10 amino acids long. The CDR3: CASSFYEQYF. The CDR3 region has the DNA TGTGCCAGCAGTTTCTACGAGCAGTACTTC.

This chain joins TRBV4-1 and TRBJ2-7, with TRBD2 identical over 8 bases. The CDR3 extends over 18 amino acids. V lost 0 bases and J lost 3; bases outside the gene matches: 13. Germline V lookup: CDR1 MGHRA, CDR2 YSYEKL. Written as DNA, the CDR3 is TGCGCCAGCAGCCAAGAAACGGCGGGGGGCGAACTCGGCTACGAGCAGTACTTC. This codes for CASSQETAGGELGYEQYF.

The CDR3 here is CASSYPGQGTNGYTF. As DNA, the CDR3 is TGTGCCAGCAGTTATCCGGGACAGGGGACGAATGGCTACACCTTC. This sequence joins TRBV6-5 and TRBJ1-2; 10 nucleotides align to TRBD1. V lost 3 bases to trimming and J lost 6 bases; unmatched junction nucleotides: 7. Germline assignment: CDR1 MNHEY and CDR2 SVGAGI. This CDR3 has 15 residues.

The V and J genes are TRBV7-8 and TRBJ2-5; TRBD2 might be the D (6 bases). V shed 5 bases and J shed 5 bases, with 12 bases lying between them. The CDR3 extends over 13 amino acids. Germline V CDR1 and CDR2: SGHVS, FQNEAQ. The CDR3 DNA sequence: TGTGCCAGCAGCCCGGGGGTTCGGGAGACCCAGTACTTC. Translating it yields CASSPGVRETQYF.

The CDR3 protein is CASSIDRGSYYEQYF. The CDR3 DNA sequence: TGTGCCAGTAGTATCGACAGAGGATCATACTACGAGCAGTACTTC. The genes are TRBV19 and TRBJ2-7; a possible D gene is TRBD1 (5 bases). Trimming took 3 bases from V and 3 from J, leaving 15 bases between them. CDR1 is LNHDA and CDR2 is SQIVND in the germline V gene (reference sequence). CDR3 size: 15 residues. The full variable domain, rest sourced from reference TRBV19 and TRBJ2-7, is DGGITQSPKYLFRKEGQNVTLSCEQNLNHDAMYWYRQDPGQGLRLIYYSQIVNDFQKGDIAEGYSVSREKKESFPLTVTSAQKNPTAFYLCASSIDRGSYYEQYFGPGTRLTVT.

This rearrangement joins TRBV10-3 to TRBJ1-2; unclear D gene. This CDR3 is built from 11 residues. Germline CDR1 and CDR2: ENHRY and SYGVKD. With 0 bases removed from V and 9 bases from J, the gap between germline ends came to 5 bases. The CDR3 protein is CAISESNSYTF. The DNA of the CDR3 is TGTGCCATCAGTGAGTCGAACAGCTACACCTTC.

This sequence joins TRBV5-4 and TRBJ2-7; 10 bases map to TRBD2. The CDR3 is made up of 15 amino acids. Germline CDR1 is SGHNT and CDR2 is YYREEE (reference sequence). The ends lost 3 bases at V and 4 bases at J; junction bases unmatched: 7. Here the CDR3 reads CASSYVLAGIYEQYF. The CDR3 bases are TGTGCCAGCAGCTACGTACTAGCGGGGATTTACGAGCAGTACTTC. Filled out from reference TRBV5-4 and TRBJ2-7, the complete variable domain reads ETGVTQSPTHLIKTRGQQVTLRCSSQSGHNTVSWYQQALGQGPQFIFQYYREEENGRGNFPPRFSGLQFPNYSSELNVNALELDDSALYLCASSYVLAGIYEQYFGPGTRLTVT.

The V and J genes are TRBV27 and TRBJ2-7, with 8 bases lining up with TRBD2. The V and J ends lost 3 bases and 5 bases, in that order; junction bases with no gene match: 9. The CDR3 is 15 residues long. Germline lookup yields CDR1 MNHEY and CDR2 SMNVEV (reference sequence). The CDR3 is CASSFTAGVKDEQYF. CDR3 bases: TGTGCCAGCAGTTTCACAGCGGGAGTAAAGGACGAGCAGTACTTC.

V and J are TRBV11-2 and TRBJ2-1; the D is unclear. Germline CDR1 SGHAT, CDR2 FQNNGV. The CDR3 covers 11 residues. Trimming pared 0 bases from V and 7 bases from J, leaving 1 base between. This chain's CDR3 is CASSLENEQFF. In nucleotides, the CDR3 is TGTGCCAGCAGCTTAGAGAATGAGCAGTTCTTC.